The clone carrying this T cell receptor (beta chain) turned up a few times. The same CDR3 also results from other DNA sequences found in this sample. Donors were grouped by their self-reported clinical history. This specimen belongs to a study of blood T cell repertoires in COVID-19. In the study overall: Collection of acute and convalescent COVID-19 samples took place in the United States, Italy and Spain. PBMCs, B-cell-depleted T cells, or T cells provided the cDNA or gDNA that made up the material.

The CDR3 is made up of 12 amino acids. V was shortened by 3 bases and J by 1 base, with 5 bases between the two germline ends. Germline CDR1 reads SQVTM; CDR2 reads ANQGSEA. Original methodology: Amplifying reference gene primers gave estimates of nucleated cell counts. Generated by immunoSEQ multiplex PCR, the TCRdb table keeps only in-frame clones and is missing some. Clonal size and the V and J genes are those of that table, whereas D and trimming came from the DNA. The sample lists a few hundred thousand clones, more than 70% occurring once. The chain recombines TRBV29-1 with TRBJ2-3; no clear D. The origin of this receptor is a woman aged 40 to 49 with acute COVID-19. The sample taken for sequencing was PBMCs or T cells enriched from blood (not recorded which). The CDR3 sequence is CSVDRGTDTQYF. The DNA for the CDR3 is TGCAGCGTTGATCGTGGCACAGATACGCAGTATTTT.